This T cell receptor beta chain was recorded in a study of blood T cell repertoires in COVID-19. For the study at large: Specimens from acute and convalescent COVID-19 originated in the United States, Italy and Spain. T cells, B-cell-depleted T cells, or PBMCs provided the cDNA or gDNA that served as material.

Sequenced by immunoSEQ multiplex PCR; TCRdb stores in-frame clones only, minus some. The repertoire includes about 400,000 clones, approximately 87% of them detected once, and over 0.9% sits in the top ten. Participant ages covered about 18 to 89 years across some 25 US areas. The sample was PBMCs or T cells enriched from blood (not recorded which). This TCR came from a woman aged 30 to 39 with acute COVID-19.

As DNA, the CDR3 is TGTGCCAGCACAACAGGGAGAGGTCTCAGTGGCTACACCTTC. Its translation is CASTTGRGLSGYTF. The gene calls are TRBV2 and TRBJ1-2, with a tentative D call TRBD1 (6 bases). CDR1 is SNHLY and CDR2 is FYNNEI in the germline V gene. Trimming shortened V by 7 bases and J by 7 bases, and 19 bases separated the two germline ends. The CDR3 is 14 residues long.